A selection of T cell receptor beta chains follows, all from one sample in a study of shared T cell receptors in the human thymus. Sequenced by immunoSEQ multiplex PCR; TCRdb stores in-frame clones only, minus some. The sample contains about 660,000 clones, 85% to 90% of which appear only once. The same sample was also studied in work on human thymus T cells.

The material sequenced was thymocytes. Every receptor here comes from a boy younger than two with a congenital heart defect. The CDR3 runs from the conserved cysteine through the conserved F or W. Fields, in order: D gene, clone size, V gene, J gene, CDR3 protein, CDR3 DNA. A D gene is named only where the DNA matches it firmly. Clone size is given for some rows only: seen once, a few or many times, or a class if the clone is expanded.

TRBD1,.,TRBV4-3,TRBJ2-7,CASSQEAGGDDEQYF,TGCGCCAGCAGCCAAGAAGCAGGGGGAGATGACGAGCAGTACTTC
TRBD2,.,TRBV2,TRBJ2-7,CASRLAGEYF,TGTGCCAGCAGACTAGCGGGGGAGTACTTC
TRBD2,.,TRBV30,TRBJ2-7,CAWSPGTSGYYEQYF,TGTGCCTGGAGTCCCGGGACTAGCGGTTACTACGAGCAGTACTTC
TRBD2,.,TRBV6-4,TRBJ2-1,CASKLSGTSGRHGEQFF,TGTGCCAGCAAGCTTTCCGGGACTAGCGGGAGACACGGTGAGCAGTTCTTC
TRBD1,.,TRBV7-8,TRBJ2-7,CASSFSGGPEQYF,TGTGCCAGCAGCTTTTCAGGGGGCCCCGAGCAGTACTTC
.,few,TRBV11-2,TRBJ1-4,CASSLGGGEKLFF,TGTGCCAGCAGCCTCGGCGGAGGGGAAAAACTGTTTTTT
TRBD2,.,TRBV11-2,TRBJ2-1,CASSLGGAGGAYNEQFF,TGTGCCAGCAGCTTAGGAGGTGCGGGAGGGGCCTACAATGAGCAGTTCTTC
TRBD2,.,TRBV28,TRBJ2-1,CASSLPSGKEFF,TGTGCCAGCAGTTTACCCAGCGGGAAGGAGTTCTTC
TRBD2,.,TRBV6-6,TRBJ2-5,CASSWEGKTQYF,TGTGCCAGCAGTTGGGAGGGAAAGACCCAGTACTTC
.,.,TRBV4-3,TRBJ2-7,CASSRATDSYEQYF,TGCGCCAGCAGCCGGGCTACGGACTCCTACGAGCAGTACTTC
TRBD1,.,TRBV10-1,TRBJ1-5,CASSESTGPNQPQHF,TGCGCCAGCAGTGAGTCGACAGGGCCTAATCAGCCCCAGCATTTT
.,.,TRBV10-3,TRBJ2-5,CASRQVGHQYF,TGTGCCTCCCGGCAGGTTGGACACCAGTACTTC
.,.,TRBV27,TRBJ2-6,CASSLSNREAGANVLTF,TGTGCCAGCAGTTTATCGAACAGGGAAGCTGGGGCCAACGTCCTGACTTTC
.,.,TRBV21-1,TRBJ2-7,CASSKVRTANYVGSLSYEQYF,TGTGCCAGCAGCAAAGTAAGGACAGCGAACTATGTGGGGAGCCTCTCCTACGAGCAGTACTTC
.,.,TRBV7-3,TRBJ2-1,CASSERDLKREQFF,TGTGCCAGCAGCGAGAGGGACTTGAAGCGTGAGCAGTTCTTC
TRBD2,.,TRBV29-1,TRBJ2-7,CSALTSGMHEQYF,TGCAGCGCCTTGACTAGCGGCATGCACGAGCAGTACTTC
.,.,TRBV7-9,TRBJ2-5,CASSRTEQETQYF,TGTGCCAGCAGCCGGACAGAACAAGAGACCCAGTACTTC
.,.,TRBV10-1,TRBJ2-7,CATPSTMVSYEQYF,TGCGCCACCCCCTCGACAATGGTTTCCTACGAGCAGTACTTC
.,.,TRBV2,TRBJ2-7,CASSRDSVSEQYF,TGTGCCAGCAGTCGGGACTCGGTGAGCGAGCAGTACTTC
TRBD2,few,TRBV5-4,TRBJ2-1,CASSPYSGSDNEQFF,TGTGCCAGCAGCCCCTATAGCGGGAGTGACAATGAGCAGTTCTTC
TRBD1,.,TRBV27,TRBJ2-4,CASSLFWSGTGVYKNIQYF,TGTGCCAGCAGTTTATTTTGGAGTGGGACAGGGGTTTATAAAAACATTCAGTACTTC
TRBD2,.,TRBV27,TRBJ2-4,CASSLFGGGTKNIQYF,TGTGCCAGCAGTTTATTTGGGGGGGGGACCAAAAACATTCAGTACTTC
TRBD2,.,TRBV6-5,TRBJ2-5,CASSYGAGAYQETQYF,TGTGCCAGCAGTTACGGCGCGGGAGCGTACCAAGAGACCCAGTACTTC
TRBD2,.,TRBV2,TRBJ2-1,CASSEWGLPTYNEQFF,TGTGCCAGCAGTGAATGGGGACTACCAACCTACAATGAGCAGTTCTTC
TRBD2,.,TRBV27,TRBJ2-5,CASSLYSGRAFTAETQYF,TGTGCCAGCAGTTTATATAGCGGGAGGGCCTTTACGGCAGAGACCCAGTACTTC
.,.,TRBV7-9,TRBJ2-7,CASSQEPAPEQYF,TGTGCCAGCAGCCAAGAGCCCGCGCCCGAGCAGTACTTC
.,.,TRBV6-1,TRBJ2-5,CASSPRGLQETQYF,TGTGCCAGCAGCCCCCGAGGGCTCCAAGAGACCCAGTACTTC
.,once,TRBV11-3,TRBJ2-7,CASSLDGPFREEQYF,TGTGCCAGCAGCTTAGATGGCCCGTTTCGGGAGGAGCAGTACTTC
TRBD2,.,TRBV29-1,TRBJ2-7,CSVGGGPSYEQYF,TGCAGCGTTGGGGGGGGACCCTCCTACGAGCAGTACTTC
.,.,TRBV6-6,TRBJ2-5,CASSSPDSQETQYF,TGTGCCAGCAGTTCCCCGGACAGCCAAGAGACCCAGTACTTC
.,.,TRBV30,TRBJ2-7,CAWWQGVSYEQYF,TGTGCCTGGTGGCAGGGCGTTTCCTACGAGCAGTACTTC
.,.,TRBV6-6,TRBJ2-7,CASSYSSGGPTYEQYF,TGTGCCAGCAGTTACTCGTCGGGGGGCCCCACCTACGAGCAGTACTTC
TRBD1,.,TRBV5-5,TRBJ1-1,CASSGADRVNTEAFF,TGTGCCAGCAGCGGAGCGGACAGGGTGAACACTGAAGCTTTCTTT
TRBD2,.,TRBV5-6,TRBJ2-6,CASDHRGTSVSGANVLTF,TGTGCCAGCGACCATCGAGGGACTAGCGTCTCTGGGGCCAACGTCCTGACTTTC
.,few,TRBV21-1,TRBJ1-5,CASSSQEQPQHF,TGTGCCAGCAGCTCCCAAGAGCAGCCCCAGCATTTT
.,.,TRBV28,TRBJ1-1,CASRQTVNTEAFF,TGTGCCAGTCGACAAACCGTGAACACTGAAGCTTTCTTT
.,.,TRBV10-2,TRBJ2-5,CASSGLDKGETQYF,TGCGCCAGCAGTGGACTAGACAAAGGGGAGACCCAGTACTTC
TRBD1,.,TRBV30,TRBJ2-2,CAWSRTGAKYSNTGELFF,TGTGCCTGGAGCCGGACAGGGGCTAAATATTCAAACACCGGGGAGCTGTTTTTT
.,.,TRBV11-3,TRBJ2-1,CASSLSGNEQFF,TGTGCCAGCAGCTTATCGGGGAATGAGCAGTTCTTC
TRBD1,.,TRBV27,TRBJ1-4,CASRPGQGFEKLFF,TGTGCCAGCAGACCGGGACAGGGTTTTGAAAAACTGTTTTTT
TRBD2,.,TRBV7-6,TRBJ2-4,CASSYGTSGSGNIQYF,TGTGCCAGCAGCTACGGGACTAGCGGGAGTGGTAACATTCAGTACTTC
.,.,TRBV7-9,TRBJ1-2,CASSLGREGRYGYTF,TGTGCCAGCAGCTTAGGAAGGGAGGGTCGATATGGCTACACCTTC
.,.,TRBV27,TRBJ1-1,CASSLGQMNTEAFF,TGTGCCAGCAGCCTCGGACAGATGAACACTGAAGCTTTCTTT
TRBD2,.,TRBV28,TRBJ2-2,CASSSPPSSGRNTGELFF,TGTGCCAGCAGTTCCCCCCCCTCTAGCGGGAGGAACACCGGGGAGCTGTTTTTT
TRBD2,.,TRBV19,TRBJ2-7,CASSPSGENYEQYF,TGTGCCAGTAGTCCTAGCGGGGAAAACTACGAGCAGTACTTC
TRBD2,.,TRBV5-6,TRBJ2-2,CASSFLYSGIGELFF,TGTGCCAGCAGCTTCCTATATAGCGGGATCGGGGAGCTGTTTTTT
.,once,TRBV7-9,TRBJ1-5,CASSLGEYQPQHF,TGTGCCAGCAGCTTAGGAGAGTATCAGCCCCAGCATTTT
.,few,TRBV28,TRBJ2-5,CASSYRRVGETQYF,TGTGCCAGCAGTTATCGGAGGGTTGGGGAGACCCAGTACTTC